This record looks at one T cell receptor (beta chain) sequence and its context. This entry comes from a study of identical twins. Using its own MiXCR run on the 5' RACE reads, TCRdb lists one record per CDR3 protein. Of about 480,000 distinct CDR3 sequences in the sample, more than 13% were seen once. This CDR3 is built from 16 residues. Trimming removed 3 bases at V and 6 bases at J, with 19 bases between. The same sample was also studied in work on yellow fever vaccine responses in identical twins.

The TCR sequence derives from a woman between 18 and 29 years old in good health. V gene TRBV12-3 or TRBV12-4 combines with J gene TRBJ2-3; D is uncertain. Sequencing input: CD4+ T cells sorted from blood. The CDR3 loop is CASSFGSTSRRDTQYF. The CDR3 coding sequence is TGTGCCAGCAGTTTTGGGTCTACATCCCGGCGTGATACGCAGTATTTT.